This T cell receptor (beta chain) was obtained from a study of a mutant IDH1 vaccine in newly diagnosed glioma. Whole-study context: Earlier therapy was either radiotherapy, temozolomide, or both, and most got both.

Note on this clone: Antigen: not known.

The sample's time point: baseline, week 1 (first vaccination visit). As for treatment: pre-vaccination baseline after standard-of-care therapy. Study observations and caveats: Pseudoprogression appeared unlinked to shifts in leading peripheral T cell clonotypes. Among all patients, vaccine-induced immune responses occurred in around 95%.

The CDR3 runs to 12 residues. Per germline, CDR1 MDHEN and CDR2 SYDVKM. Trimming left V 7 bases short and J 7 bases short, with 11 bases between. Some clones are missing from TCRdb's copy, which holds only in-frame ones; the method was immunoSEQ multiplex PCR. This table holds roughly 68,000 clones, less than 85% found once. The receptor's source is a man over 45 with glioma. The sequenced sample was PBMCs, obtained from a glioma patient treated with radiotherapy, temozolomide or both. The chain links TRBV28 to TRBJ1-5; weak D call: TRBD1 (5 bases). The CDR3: CASNVQGQPQHF. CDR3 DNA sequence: TGTGCCAGCAACGTCCAGGGACAGCCCCAGCATTTT.